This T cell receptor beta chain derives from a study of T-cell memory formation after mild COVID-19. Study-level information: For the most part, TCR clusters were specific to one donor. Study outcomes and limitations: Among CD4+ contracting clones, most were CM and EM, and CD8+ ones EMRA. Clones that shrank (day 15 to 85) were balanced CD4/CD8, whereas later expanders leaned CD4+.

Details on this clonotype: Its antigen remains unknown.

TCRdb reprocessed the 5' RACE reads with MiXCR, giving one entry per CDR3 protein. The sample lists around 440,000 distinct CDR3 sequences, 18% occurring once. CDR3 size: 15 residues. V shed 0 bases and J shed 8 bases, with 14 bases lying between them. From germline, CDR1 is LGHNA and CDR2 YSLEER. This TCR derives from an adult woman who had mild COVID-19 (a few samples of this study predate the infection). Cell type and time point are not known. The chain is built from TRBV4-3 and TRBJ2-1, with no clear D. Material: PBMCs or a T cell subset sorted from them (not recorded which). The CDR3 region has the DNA TGCGCCAGCAGCCAAGATATTGTTAGCCGGGATGAGCAGTTCTTC. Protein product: CASSQDIVSRDEQFF.